This TCR beta chain was documented in a study of glioma-infiltrating T cells after dendritic cell vaccination. General study results and limits: Higher TCR clonality did not directly relate to longer survival.

Looked up from germline, CDR1 is SGHTA and CDR2 is FQGTGA. Trimming removed 5 bases from V and 3 bases from J, with 11 bases in between. CDR3 length equals 14 residues. Time point specified: after dendritic cell vaccination, including at tumor progression/relapse. The PCR used 60 V beta and 13 J beta primers. TCRdb's table, derived via immunoSEQ multiplex PCR, lists solely in-frame clones and lacks some. The sample contains fewer than 90,000 clones, roughly four fifths of which appear only once. To note about this clone: The target antigen is unknown.

This chain joins TRBV7-3 and TRBJ2-1; D is ambiguous. The clonotype comes from a human donor with glioblastoma. The starting material was blood, obtained after dendritic cell vaccination. The CDR3 here is CASSPAGSYNEQFF. As DNA, the CDR3 is TGTGCCAGCAGCCCCGCAGGAAGCTACAATGAGCAGTTCTTC.